The sequence of this T cell receptor beta chain was determined in a study of blood T cell repertoires in COVID-19. Study summary: T cells, B-cell-depleted T cells, or PBMCs provided the cDNA or gDNA that served as material.

The CDR3 contains 17 residues. V dropped 5 bases and J dropped 4 bases, with 21 bases sitting between them. Germline V gene data show CDR1 as LNHDA and CDR2 as SQIVND (reference sequence). In the original workflow: By means of reference gene primer amplification, nucleated cell counts were estimated. Sequencing was performed with immunoSEQ multiplex PCR; in TCRdb, only in-frame clones are kept and a portion is missing. That table is the source of V, J and clone size, and D and trimming were worked out from the DNA. The table shows about 20,000 clones, with 70% to 90% occurring only once. Sequencing input: peripheral blood. The chain employs TRBV19 and TRBJ2-1; possible D gene TRBD2, 6 bases. This receptor was identified in a human donor in a cohort sampled during active COVID-19. CDR3 amino acids: CASSLMGSGPRYNEQFF. CDR3 sequence (DNA): TGTGCCAGTAGTCTCATGGGGAGCGGGCCCCGATACAATGAGCAGTTCTTC.